Only a few counts were recorded for the clone carrying this T cell receptor (beta chain). The sample belongs to a study of beta chain features in type 1 diabetes. Study as a whole: In age, gender and cell yields, patients were similar to healthy donors.

Expressed TCRB transcripts were sequenced after all isolated RNA was converted to cDNA. Profiled with immunoSEQ multiplex PCR; TCRdb holds only in-frame clones, not every one. The sample lists over 350,000 clones; roughly 15% were seen once. Per donor, one heparinised blood draw averaged approximately 120 mL. Sorting that relied on CD45RO/CCR7/CD25/CD127/CD95/CD27 yielded CD4+ naive, central memory, regulatory and stem cell-like memory cells. Each sorted population was over 98% pure. CDR3 length equals 16 residues. The germline gives CDR1 LGHNA, CDR2 YSLEER. Trimming left V 2 bases short and J 4 bases short, with 17 bases between.

Sequencing was carried out using naive CD4+ T cells from blood. The TCR originated in a woman under 30 in good health. The chain recombines TRBV4-3 with TRBJ1-2; maybe TRBD1 (6 bases). CDR3 sequence: CASSQKWAQGIYGYTF. The CDR3, as DNA: TGCGCCAGCAGCCAAAAATGGGCCCAGGGGATCTATGGCTACACCTTC.